The T cell receptor (beta chain) described here comes from a study of blood T cell repertoires in COVID-19 (dated by TCRdb to about 2020). Regarding the study in general: Samples covering the acute and convalescent phases of COVID-19 were provided by collaborators in the United States, Italy and Spain. The prospective study material was composed of cDNA or gDNA derived from T cells, B-cell-depleted T cells, or PBMCs. The dataset comprised deeply sampled blood TCRbeta repertoires from subjects exposed to, actively infected with, or recovered from COVID-19. A freely available public database, intended as a resource for researchers studying the immune response to SARS-CoV-2, is where the repertoires were released. Samples were obtained from the ongoing ImmuneRACE study (first 160 participants) and from 1,254 subjects provided by 6 global collaborators. A de-identified subject ID, COVID-19 status, age in years and sex were almost always included in the sample metadata. Where available, HLA class I and class II types were obtained from metadata supplied by the sample provider rather than from assay-based typing. The full study reports these points: The amount of clinical and demographic metadata varied by source and participant and was provided uncurated.

CDR1 and CDR2 are drawn from the germline V gene (reference sequence): SEHNR, FQNEAQ. There are 14 amino acids in the CDR3, from cysteine to phenylalanine inclusive. Just the 42-base CDR3 DNA is kept, in frame starting at base 1. V is pruned by 5 bases and J by 6 bases, leaving 3 bases of the junction without a gene match. In Seattle, one collaborating source enrolled patients while the infection was active and tracked those patients longitudinally over the course of disease. The collaborating institutions used their own protocols to collect whole blood in K2EDTA tubes. For TCRbeta analysis, collaborators shipped samples as frozen whole blood, isolated PBMCs, or DNA extracted from either of those sample types. Concerning this clone itself: Its antigen is currently not known. No quality values exist for individual bases; no much larger clone is one base distant.

The immunoSEQ Assay, a bias-controlled multiplex PCR, was used to amplify TCRbeta CDR3 regions from genomic DNA. For the original study's pipeline: The number of nucleated cells in each sample was estimated from the amplification of reference gene primers within the assay. Sequence reads were collapsed and filtered to measure the absolute abundance of every unique TCRbeta CDR3 rearrangement. For each sample, productive Simpson clonality was calculated as the square root of Simpson's diversity index over productive rearrangements. TCRdb carries this immuneACCESS record with in-frame sequences only. Its versions omit some clonotypes, under half of them owing to an unresolved V gene in the studies checked, with the rest unexplained. That table gives V, J and clone size, and the DNA gave D and trimming. The sample table shows 300,000 to 400,000 clones, and roughly 88% are seen once. Less than 3% of the sample goes to the ten largest clones.

Sample: peripheral blood. This TCR came from a woman younger than 45 with COVID-19, enrolled during active disease. The V and J segments used are TRBV7-9 and TRBJ1-5; the central 11 bases match TRBD1. The nucleotides are TGTGCCAGCAGCCGGACAGGGGGCTCTCAGCCCCAGCATTTT. This translates into CASSRTGGSQPQHF.